The clone carrying this TCR beta chain appeared a few times. In germline, CDR1 is SGHRS, CDR2 YFSETQ. V shed 1 base and J shed 0 bases, with 10 bases lying between them. The CDR3 is 15 residues long. The sample originates from a study of response to subunit inactivated influenza vaccine. TCRdb reanalysed the RT-PCR reads using MiXCR and keeps one entry per CDR3 protein. The repertoire holds approximately 570,000 distinct CDR3 sequences, with less than 8% as singletons. This chain joins TRBV5-1 and TRBJ2-5; no definite D call. This clonotype originated in a man between 50 and 75 years old who received an inactivated influenza vaccine. Sequenced here: PBMCs from blood, sampled around 2 years after vaccination. CDR3 coding DNA: TGCGCCAGCAGCTTGCGTCGTGTGTACCAAGAGACCCAGTACTTC. It codes for CASSLRRVYQETQYF.